Listed below are T cell receptor beta chains from one sample, sequenced in a study of T cell responses to AZD1222 COVID-19 vaccine. The repertoire was sequenced with immunoSEQ multiplex PCR; TCRdb's copy has only in-frame clones and lacks some. The table records around 210,000 clones, roughly 94% of them present only once. The sequenced sample was peripheral blood, obtained 28 days after the second dose of the MenACWY control vaccine. All receptors come from an adult who received the MenACWY meningococcal vaccine as a control. Each CDR3 is given with its conserved first and last residue. Each record gives: J gene, clone size, V gene, D gene, CDR3 DNA, CDR3 protein. A D gene is named only where the DNA matches it firmly. Some rows have no size entry. The others give once, few or many, or a class for an expanded clone.

TRBJ2-3	-	TRBV2	-	TGTGCCAGCAGTGAAAGGGGAGCTACGCAGTATTTT	CASSERGATQYF
TRBJ1-5	few	TRBV7-8	-	TGTGCCAGCAGCCGGAACAATCAGCCCCAGCATTTT	CASSRNNQPQHF
TRBJ1-1	-	TRBV28	-	TGTGCCAGCAGTCTAACGAACACTGAAGCTTTCTTT	CASSLTNTEAFF
TRBJ2-3	-	TRBV2	TRBD2	TGTGCCAGCAGTGAACTAGCGGGGGGGGTCACAGATACGCAGTATTTT	CASSELAGGVTDTQYF
TRBJ2-1	-	TRBV6-5	-	TGTGCCAGCAGCCAGTCGGCTCTAAATGAGCAGTTCTTC	CASSQSALNEQFF
TRBJ1-6	-	TRBV28	TRBD1	TGTGCCAGCAGTTTTCGGGACAGCATTCAACCCCTCCACTTT	CASSFRDSIQPLHF
TRBJ2-7	-	TRBV7-9	-	TGTGCCAGCAGCTTAGTACGGGGAGCCACCTACGAGCAGTACTTC	CASSLVRGATYEQYF
TRBJ2-1	-	TRBV5-1	-	TGCGCCAGCAGCTTGGGGACACTTTACAATGAGCAGTTCTTC	CASSLGTLYNEQFF
TRBJ2-3	-	TRBV29-1	-	TGCAGCGTCGATACACCCGTAGCGAACAAAGACCCAGATACGCAGTATTTT	CSVDTPVANKDPDTQYF
TRBJ1-4	-	TRBV15	-	TGTGCCACCAGAAGAGGGGGGGGCTTAGCAACTAATGAAAAACTGTTTTTT	CATRRGGGLATNEKLFF
TRBJ1-6	-	TRBV7-7	-	TGTGCTAGCAGCTTAGTGTCGGGACATCCAGAACCACCCCTCCACTTT	CASSLVSGHPEPPLHF
TRBJ1-5	-	TRBV27	TRBD1	TGTGCCAGCAGTTTAGACAGGGGCAATCAGCCCCAGCATTTT	CASSLDRGNQPQHF
TRBJ2-7	-	TRBV24-1	TRBD1	TGTGCCACCAGTGATCCGGACAGGGAGTATACCTACGAGCAGTACTTC	CATSDPDREYTYEQYF
TRBJ1-2	-	TRBV6-5	-	TGTGCCAGCAGTCTTGGACCTGATGGCTACACCTTC	CASSLGPDGYTF
TRBJ2-3	-	TRBV4-1	TRBD2	TGCGCCAGCAGCCCGCAGCGGGGGGGCACAGATACGCAGTATTTT	CASSPQRGGTDTQYF
TRBJ1-2	-	TRBV25-1	TRBD1	TGTGCCAGCAGGGGGACAGGGCCGAACTATGGCTACACCTTC	CASRGTGPNYGYTF
TRBJ2-7	-	TRBV12-3/TRBV12-4	TRBD1	TGTGCCAGCTCGGGACAGGCGAGGGAGCAGTACTTC	CASSGQAREQYF
TRBJ2-3	few	TRBV6-5	TRBD2	TGTGCCAGCAGCCCGGGACTAGAGTGGGATACGCAGTATTTT	CASSPGLEWDTQYF
TRBJ2-1	-	TRBV28	TRBD1	TGTGCCAGCAAATTGGGACAGTACGAGCAGTTCTTC	CASKLGQYEQFF
TRBJ2-7	-	TRBV7-9	-	TGTGCCAGCAGCTTAGGGACACCCCACTCCTACGAGCAGTACTTC	CASSLGTPHSYEQYF
TRBJ2-7	-	TRBV24-1	TRBD1	TGTGCCACCAGTGATGGGGGACAGTACGGACAGCAGTACTTC	CATSDGGQYGQQYF
TRBJ1-4	-	TRBV19	-	TGTGCCAGTACCGGGTGGGGTATCGATGAAAAACTGTTTTTT	CASTGWGIDEKLFF
TRBJ1-1	-	TRBV28	-	TGTGCCAGCAGTCCCGGTGGACAGTTGAACACTGAAGCTTTCTTT	CASSPGGQLNTEAFF
TRBJ2-2	once	TRBV10-3	-	TGTGCCATCAGTGACGGGGGAGGTCGAACCGGGGAGCTGTTTTTT	CAISDGGGRTGELFF
TRBJ2-7	-	TRBV19	-	TGTGCCAGTAGTCCGGGACCGCCTTACGAGCAGTACTTC	CASSPGPPYEQYF
TRBJ1-4	-	TRBV5-1	-	TGCGCCAGCAGCCCCCCCGGTGAAAAACTGTTTTTT	CASSPPGEKLFF
TRBJ2-7	-	TRBV19	-	TGTGCCAGTAGTAGTAGCGTGACCTCCTACGAGCAGTACTTC	CASSSSVTSYEQYF
TRBJ1-1	once	TRBV6-1	-	TGTGCCAGCAGTGAATTTGAGGGGGAGAACACTGAAGCTTTCTTT	CASSEFEGENTEAFF
TRBJ2-7	-	TRBV2	TRBD1	TGTGCCAGCGACATCCCGGGACAGGGGGCTTACGAGCAGTACTTC	CASDIPGQGAYEQYF
TRBJ2-5	-	TRBV30	-	TGTGCCTGGGGGGGAGAAGAAGAGACCCAGTACTTC	CAWGGEEETQYF
TRBJ2-1	-	TRBV7-3	-	TGTGCCAGCAGCCCGGGACCGGGGGAGCAGTTCTTC	CASSPGPGEQFF
TRBJ1-2	-	TRBV6-2/TRBV6-3	TRBD1	TGTGCCAGCAGTTACGCCATCAGGGGGGTCTATGGCTACACCTTC	CASSYAIRGVYGYTF
TRBJ2-2	once	TRBV6-4	-	TGTGCCAGCAGCCCGGGACACAACACCGGGGAGCTGTTTTTT	CASSPGHNTGELFF
TRBJ2-1	-	TRBV28	-	TGTGCCACCAAACAGGGTCCCGCTGAGCAGTTCTTC	CATKQGPAEQFF
TRBJ2-7	once	TRBV5-4	-	TGTGCCAGCAGCTCGGCCACAGGAGATAACGAGCAGTACTTC	CASSSATGDNEQYF
TRBJ1-5	-	TRBV19	TRBD1	TGTGCCAGTAGTCAAGGGACAGGGAATCAGCCCCAGCATTTT	CASSQGTGNQPQHF
TRBJ1-3	-	TRBV6-1	-	TGTGCCAGCAGTGAAAGGGGGGGCCAGGCTGGAAACACCATATATTTT	CASSERGGQAGNTIYF
TRBJ2-7	-	TRBV7-3	-	TGTGCCAGCAGTGAGGGGACCACCTACGAGCAGTACTTC	CASSEGTTYEQYF
TRBJ2-4	-	TRBV27	-	TGTGCCAGCAGTTTATTGACGGTTGGGGGCATTCAGTACTTC	CASSLLTVGGIQYF
TRBJ2-7	-	TRBV6-5	TRBD2	TGTGCCAGCAGTTACTCGGGACTAGCGGAGTACGAGCAGTACTTC	CASSYSGLAEYEQYF
TRBJ1-1	-	TRBV6-5	-	TGTGCCAGCAGTCTCCTCGGGGGATCTGAAGCTTTCTTT	CASSLLGGSEAFF
TRBJ2-7	-	TRBV28	-	TGTGCCAGCAGCAACCTCCTCGACAGGTACGAGCAGTACTTC	CASSNLLDRYEQYF
TRBJ1-4	once	TRBV15	TRBD1	TGTGCCACCAGCAGAGACCCGGTGCCCCTACGACAGGGACCCTCTGCAACTAATGAAAAACTGTTTTTT	CATSRDPVPLRQGPSATNEKLFF
TRBJ2-1	once	TRBV27	-	TGTGCCAGCAGTTCAACGGGAGTTGAGCAGTTCTTC	CASSSTGVEQFF